This record concerns one T cell receptor beta chain sequence. Sequenced by immunoSEQ multiplex PCR; TCRdb stores in-frame clones only, minus some. Here the sample spans fewer than 350,000 clones, about 90% being singletons. Seattle patients were enrolled while actively infected and followed longitudinally. This sample was included in a study of blood T cell repertoires in COVID-19. Germline CDR1 SGHDT, CDR2 YYEEEE. V was clipped by 0 bases and J by 1 base; unmatched bases: 6. The CDR3 sequence is 17 residues long. The V and J genes are TRBV5-6 and TRBJ2-1; 8 nucleotides line up with TRBD2. The sample was peripheral blood. The source is a woman aged 25-40 years with COVID-19, enrolled during active disease. CDR3 loop: CASSLASGGPSYNEQFF. DNA for the CDR3: TGTGCCAGCAGCTTGGCTTCGGGGGGGCCTTCCTACAATGAGCAGTTCTTC.